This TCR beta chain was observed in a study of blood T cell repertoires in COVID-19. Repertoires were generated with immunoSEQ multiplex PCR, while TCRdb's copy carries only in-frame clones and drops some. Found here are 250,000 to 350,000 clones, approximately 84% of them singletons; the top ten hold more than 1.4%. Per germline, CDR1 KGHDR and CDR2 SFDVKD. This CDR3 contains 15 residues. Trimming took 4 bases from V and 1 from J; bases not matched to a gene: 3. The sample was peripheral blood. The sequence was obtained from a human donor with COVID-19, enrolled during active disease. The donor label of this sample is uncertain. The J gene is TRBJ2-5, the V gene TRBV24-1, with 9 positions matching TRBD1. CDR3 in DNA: TGTGCCACCAGTGAAGGGACAGGGTTCCAAGAGACCCAGTACTTC. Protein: CATSEGTGFQETQYF.